The clone carrying this T cell receptor (beta chain) is labeled as medium-sized. The data belong to a study of tumor-infiltrating lymphocytes in primary liver carcinoma. The researchers produced TCR beta cDNA from roughly 550 ng total RNA with a constant-region primer. Researchers made the TCR beta libraries by running three nested multiplex PCR rounds with slightly modified ARM-PCR. Amplification in the first two PCR rounds was performed using TRBV1-TRBV30 forward primers and a C-beta reverse primer for 10 cycles each. TCRdb passed the multiplex PCR reads through MiXCR, listing each CDR3 protein once. The sample includes more than 60,000 distinct CDR3 sequences, approximately 70% of them seen just once. The study co-extracted DNA and RNA from around 18-30 mg of unsorted bulk tissue. CDR3 length: 15 residues. Germline values: CDR1 MGHRA, CDR2 YSYEKL. V lost 0 bases to trimming and J lost 5 bases, with 10 bases between them.

The V call is TRBV4-1, the J call TRBJ2-2; tentatively, D is TRBD2 (6 bases). The sequence derives from a man aged 35 to 55 with primary liver carcinoma and hepatitis B virus infection. The sequencing input was liver tumor tissue from sampling region 4. This sample's subset: tumor region T4, right-lateral pole. The CDR3 protein is CASSQDHGGTGELFF. The CDR3 DNA reads TGCGCCAGCAGCCAAGATCACGGGGGAACCGGGGAGCTGTTTTTT.